The T cell receptor beta chain described here comes from a study of control samples from healthy donors and cancer patients. This CDR3 has 13 residues. The V gene's germline CDR1 is ENHRY and CDR2 SYGVKD. The V and J ends lost 7 bases and 3 bases respectively, with 10 bases between them. Profiling relied on immunoSEQ multiplex PCR, and the TCRdb table lists in-frame clones only, not all of them. This repertoire shows about 72,000 clones, 80% to 95% found once; its top ten account for 5.5% to 6.5%. This receptor was taken from a woman between 55 and 75 years old in good health. Sequenced sample: blood. This chain joins TRBV10-3 and TRBJ1-5; the D gene is possibly TRBD1 (6 bases). The CDR3: CAITGAINQPQHF. CDR3 bases: TGTGCCATCACGGGGGCCATCAATCAGCCCCAGCATTTT.